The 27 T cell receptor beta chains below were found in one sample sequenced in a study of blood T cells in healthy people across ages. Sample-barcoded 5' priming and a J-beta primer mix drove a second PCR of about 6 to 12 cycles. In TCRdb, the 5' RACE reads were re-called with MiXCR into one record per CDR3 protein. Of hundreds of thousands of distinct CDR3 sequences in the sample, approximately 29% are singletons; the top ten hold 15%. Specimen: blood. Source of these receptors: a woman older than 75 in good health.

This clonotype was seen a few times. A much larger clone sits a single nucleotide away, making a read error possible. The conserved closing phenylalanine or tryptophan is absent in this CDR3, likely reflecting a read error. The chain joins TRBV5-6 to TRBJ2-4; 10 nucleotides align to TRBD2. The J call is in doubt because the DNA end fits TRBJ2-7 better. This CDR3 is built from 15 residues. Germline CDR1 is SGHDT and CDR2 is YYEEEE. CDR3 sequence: CASSLDLAGVYEQYC. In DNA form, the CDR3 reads TGTGCCAGCAGCTTGGACCTAGCGGGGGTTTACGAGCAGTACTGC.

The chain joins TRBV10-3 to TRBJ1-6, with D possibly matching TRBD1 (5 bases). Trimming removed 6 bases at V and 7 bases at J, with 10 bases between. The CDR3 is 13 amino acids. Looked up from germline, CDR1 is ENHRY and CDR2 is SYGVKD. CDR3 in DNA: TGTGCCATCAGCCACCGACAGAATTCACCCCTCCACTTT. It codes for CAISHRQNSPLHF.

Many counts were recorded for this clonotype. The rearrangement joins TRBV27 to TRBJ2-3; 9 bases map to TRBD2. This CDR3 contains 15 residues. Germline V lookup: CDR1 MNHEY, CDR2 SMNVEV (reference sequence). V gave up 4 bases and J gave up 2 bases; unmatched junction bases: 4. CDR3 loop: CASSYLAGSTDTQYF. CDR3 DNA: TGTGCCAGCAGTTATCTAGCGGGGTCCACAGATACGCAGTATTTT.

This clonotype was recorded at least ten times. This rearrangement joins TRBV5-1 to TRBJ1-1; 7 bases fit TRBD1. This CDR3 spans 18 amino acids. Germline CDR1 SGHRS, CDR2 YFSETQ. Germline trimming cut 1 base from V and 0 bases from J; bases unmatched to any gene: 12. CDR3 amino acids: CASSLRPRTGPMNTEAFF. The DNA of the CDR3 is TGCGCCAGCAGCTTGCGTCCCCGGACAGGTCCTATGAACACTGAAGCTTTCTTT.

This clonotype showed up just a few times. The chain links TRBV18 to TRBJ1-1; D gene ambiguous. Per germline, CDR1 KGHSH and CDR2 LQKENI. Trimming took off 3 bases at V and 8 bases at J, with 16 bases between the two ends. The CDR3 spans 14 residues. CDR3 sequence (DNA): TGTGCCAGCTCACCGCCGACGGGCCTCAAAGAAGCTTTCTTT. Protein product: CASSPPTGLKEAFF.

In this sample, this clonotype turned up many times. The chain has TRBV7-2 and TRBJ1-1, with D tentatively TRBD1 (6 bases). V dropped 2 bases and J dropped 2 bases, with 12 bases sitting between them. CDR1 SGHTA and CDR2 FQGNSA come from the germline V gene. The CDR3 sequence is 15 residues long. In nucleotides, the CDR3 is TGTGCCAGCAGCTTATCGGGGGCACCAAACACTGAAGCTTTCTTT. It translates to CASSLSGAPNTEAFF.

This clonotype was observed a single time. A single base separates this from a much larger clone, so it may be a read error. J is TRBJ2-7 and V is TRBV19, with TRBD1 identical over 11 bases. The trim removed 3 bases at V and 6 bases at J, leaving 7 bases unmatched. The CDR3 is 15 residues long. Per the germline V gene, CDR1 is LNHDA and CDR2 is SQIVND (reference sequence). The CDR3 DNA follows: TGTGCCAGTAGTATGAGGACAGGGGGCCTATGCGAGCAGTACTTC. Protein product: CASSMRTGGLCEQYF.

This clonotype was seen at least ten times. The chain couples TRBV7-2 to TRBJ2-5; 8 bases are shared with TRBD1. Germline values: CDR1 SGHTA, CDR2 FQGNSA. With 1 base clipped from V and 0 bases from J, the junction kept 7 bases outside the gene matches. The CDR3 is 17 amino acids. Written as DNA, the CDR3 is TGTGCCAGCAGCTTAGGGACAGGGTATTCGTACCAAGAGACCCAGTACTTC. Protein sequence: CASSLGTGYSYQETQYF.

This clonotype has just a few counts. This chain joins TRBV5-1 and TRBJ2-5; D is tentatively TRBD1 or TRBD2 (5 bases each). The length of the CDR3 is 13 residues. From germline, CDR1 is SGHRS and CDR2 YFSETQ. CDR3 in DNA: TGCGCAAGTCAGGGAGTAAACCAAGAGACCCAGTACTTC. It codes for CASQGVNQETQYF.

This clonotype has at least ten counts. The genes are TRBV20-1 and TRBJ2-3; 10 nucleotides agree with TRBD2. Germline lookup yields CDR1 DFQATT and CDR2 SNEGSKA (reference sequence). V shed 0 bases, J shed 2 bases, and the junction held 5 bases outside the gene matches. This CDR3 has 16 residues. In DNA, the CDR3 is TGCAGTGCTAGAGATCGTACTAGCGGGGACACAGATACGCAGTATTTT. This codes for CSARDRTSGDTDTQYF.

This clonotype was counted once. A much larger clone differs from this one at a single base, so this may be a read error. In DNA, the CDR3 is TGTGCCAGCAGTCCGCTACAGGGGGCCAACACTGAAGTTTTCTTT. It translates to CASSPLQGANTEVFF. V gene TRBV27 combines with J gene TRBJ1-1, with 9 bases matching TRBD1. Looked up from germline, CDR1 is MNHEY and CDR2 is SMNVEV (reference sequence). This CDR3 is built from 15 residues.

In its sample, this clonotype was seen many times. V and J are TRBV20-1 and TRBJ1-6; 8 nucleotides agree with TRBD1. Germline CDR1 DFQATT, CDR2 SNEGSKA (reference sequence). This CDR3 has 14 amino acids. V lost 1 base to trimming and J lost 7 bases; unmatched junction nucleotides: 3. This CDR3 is CSARAGQVNSPLHF. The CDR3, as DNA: TGCAGTGCTAGAGCGGGACAGGTCAATTCACCCCTCCACTTT.

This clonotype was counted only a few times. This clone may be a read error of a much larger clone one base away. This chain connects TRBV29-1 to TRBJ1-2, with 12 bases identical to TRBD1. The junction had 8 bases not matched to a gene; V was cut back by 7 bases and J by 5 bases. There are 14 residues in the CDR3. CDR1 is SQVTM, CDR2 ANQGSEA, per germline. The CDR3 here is CSAGTGGPGYGYTF. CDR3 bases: TGCAGCGCCGGGACAGGGGGCCCGGGGTATGGCTACACCTTC.

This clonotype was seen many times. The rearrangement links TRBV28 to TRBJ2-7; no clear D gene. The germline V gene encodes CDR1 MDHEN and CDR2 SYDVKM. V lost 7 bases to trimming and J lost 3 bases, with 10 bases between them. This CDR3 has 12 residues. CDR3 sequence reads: CASTTSVYEQYF. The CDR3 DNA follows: TGTGCCAGCACCACGTCGGTCTACGAGCAGTACTTC.

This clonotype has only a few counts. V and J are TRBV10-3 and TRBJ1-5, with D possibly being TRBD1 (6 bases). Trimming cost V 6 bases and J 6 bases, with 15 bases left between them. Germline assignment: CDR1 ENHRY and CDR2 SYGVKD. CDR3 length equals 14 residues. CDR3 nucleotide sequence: TGTGCCATCAGCCAGGCTTACAGGGCTCAGCCCCAGCATTTT. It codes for CAISQAYRAQPQHF.

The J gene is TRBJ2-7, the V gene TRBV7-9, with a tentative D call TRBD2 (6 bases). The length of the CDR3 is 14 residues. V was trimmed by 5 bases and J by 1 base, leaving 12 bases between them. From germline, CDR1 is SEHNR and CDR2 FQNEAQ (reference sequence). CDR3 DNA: TGTGCCAGCAGCCATCGGGACTCGTCCTACGAGCAGTACTTC. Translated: CASSHRDSSYEQYF.

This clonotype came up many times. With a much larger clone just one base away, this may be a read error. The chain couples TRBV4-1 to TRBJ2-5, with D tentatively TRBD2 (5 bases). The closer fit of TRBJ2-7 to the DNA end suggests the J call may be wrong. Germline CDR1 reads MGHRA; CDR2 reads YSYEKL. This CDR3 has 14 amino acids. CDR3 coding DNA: TGCGCCAACAGCCAAGGTGGCGGGTTCGGCGAGCAGTACTTC. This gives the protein CANSQGGGFGEQYF.

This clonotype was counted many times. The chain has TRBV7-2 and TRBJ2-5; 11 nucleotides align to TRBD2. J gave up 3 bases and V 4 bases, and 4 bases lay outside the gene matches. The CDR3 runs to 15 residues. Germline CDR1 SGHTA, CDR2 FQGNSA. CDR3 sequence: CASSSRGLAEETQYF. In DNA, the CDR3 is TGTGCCAGCAGCTCCCGGGGACTAGCGGAAGAGACCCAGTACTTC.

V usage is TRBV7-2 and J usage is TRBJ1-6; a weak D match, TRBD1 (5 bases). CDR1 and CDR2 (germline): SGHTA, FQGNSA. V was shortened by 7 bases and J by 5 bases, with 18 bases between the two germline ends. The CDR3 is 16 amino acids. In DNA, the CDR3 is TGTGCCAGCACCAGAAATCCGGGACTAGATAATTCACCCCTCCACTTT. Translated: CASTRNPGLDNSPLHF.

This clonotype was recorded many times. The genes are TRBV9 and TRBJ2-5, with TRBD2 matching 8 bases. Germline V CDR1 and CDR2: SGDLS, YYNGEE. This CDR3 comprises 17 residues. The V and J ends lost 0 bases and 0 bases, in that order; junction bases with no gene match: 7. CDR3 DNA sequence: TGTGCCAGCAGCGTAGATCCCCCGGGGGGGAACCAAGAGACCCAGTACTTC. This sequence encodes CASSVDPPGGNQETQYF. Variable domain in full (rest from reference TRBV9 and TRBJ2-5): DSGVTQTPKHLITATGQRVTLRCSPRSGDLSVYWYQQSLDQGLQFLIQYYNGEERAKGNILERFSAQQFPDLHSELNLSSLELGDSALYFCASSVDPPGGNQETQYFGPGTRLLVL.

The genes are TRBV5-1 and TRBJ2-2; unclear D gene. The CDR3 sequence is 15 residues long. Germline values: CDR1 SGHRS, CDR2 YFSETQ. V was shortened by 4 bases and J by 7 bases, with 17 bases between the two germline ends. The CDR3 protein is CASSTTGQKGGELFF. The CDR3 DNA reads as TGCGCCAGCAGCACAACCGGGCAGAAGGGCGGGGAGCTGTTTTTT. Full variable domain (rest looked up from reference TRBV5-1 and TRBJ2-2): KAGVTQTPRYLIKTRGQQVTLSCSPISGHRSVSWYQQTPGQGLQFLFEYFSETQRNKGNFPGRFSGRQFSNSRSEMNVSTLELGDSALYLCASSTTGQKGGELFFGEGSRLTVL.

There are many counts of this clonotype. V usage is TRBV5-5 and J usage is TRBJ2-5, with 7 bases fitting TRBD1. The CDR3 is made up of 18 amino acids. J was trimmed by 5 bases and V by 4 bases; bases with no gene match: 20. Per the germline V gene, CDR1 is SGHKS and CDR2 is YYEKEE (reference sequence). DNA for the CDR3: TGTGCCAGCAGCCTCCCCAATTCATTAGGGGGCGTTGGGGAGACCCAGTACTTC. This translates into CASSLPNSLGGVGETQYF.

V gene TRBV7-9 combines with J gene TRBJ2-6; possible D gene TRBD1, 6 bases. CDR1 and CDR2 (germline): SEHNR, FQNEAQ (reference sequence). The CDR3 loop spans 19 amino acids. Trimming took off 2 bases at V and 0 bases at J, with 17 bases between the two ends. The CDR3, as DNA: TGTGCCAGCAGCTTATCCCCGGACAGACGGTACTCTGGGGCCAACGTCCTGACTTTC. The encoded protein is CASSLSPDRRYSGANVLTF. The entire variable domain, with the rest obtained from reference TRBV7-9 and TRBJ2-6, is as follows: DTGVSQNPRHKITKRGQNVTFRCDPISEHNRLYWYRQTLGQGPEFLTYFQNEAQLEKSRLLSDRFSAERPKGSFSTLEIQRTEQGDSAMYLCASSLSPDRRYSGANVLTFGAGSRLTVL.

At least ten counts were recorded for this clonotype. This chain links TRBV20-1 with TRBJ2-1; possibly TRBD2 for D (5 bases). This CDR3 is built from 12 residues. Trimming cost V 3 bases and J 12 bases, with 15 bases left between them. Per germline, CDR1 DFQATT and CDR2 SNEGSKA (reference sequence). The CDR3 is CSARTPTSGQFF. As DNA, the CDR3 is TGCAGTGCTAGGACTCCGACCAGCGGGCAGTTCTTC.

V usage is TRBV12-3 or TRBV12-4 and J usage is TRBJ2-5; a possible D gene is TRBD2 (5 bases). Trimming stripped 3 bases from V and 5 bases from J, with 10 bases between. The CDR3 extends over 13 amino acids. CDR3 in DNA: TGTGCCAGCAGTTTCGGGGTTTTGGAGACCCAGTACTTC. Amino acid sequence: CASSFGVLETQYF.

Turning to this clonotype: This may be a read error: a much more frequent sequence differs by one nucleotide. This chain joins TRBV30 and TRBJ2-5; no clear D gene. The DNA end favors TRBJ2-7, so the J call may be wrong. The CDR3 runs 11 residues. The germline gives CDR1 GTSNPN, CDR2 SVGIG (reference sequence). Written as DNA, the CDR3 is TGTGCCTGGAGTGTACTTGACGAGCAGTACTTC. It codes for CAWSVLDEQYF.

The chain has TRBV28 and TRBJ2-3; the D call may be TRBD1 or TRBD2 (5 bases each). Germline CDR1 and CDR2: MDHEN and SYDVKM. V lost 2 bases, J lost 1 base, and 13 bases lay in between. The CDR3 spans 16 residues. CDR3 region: CASSLGSGARTDTQYF. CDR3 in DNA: TGTGCCAGCAGTTTAGGTTCCGGGGCCCGCACAGATACGCAGTATTTT.